The 20 T cell receptor beta chains below were found in one sample sequenced in a study of control samples from healthy donors and cancer patients (dated by TCRdb to the early 2020s). Preparation of the library involved the immunoSEQ multiplex PCR assay. TCRdb carries this immuneACCESS record with in-frame sequences only. Its versions omit some clonotypes, under half of them owing to an unresolved V gene in the studies checked, with the rest unexplained. The sample data list about 190,000 clones, and 90% to 95% of these were observed just once. The top ten constitute 1.4% to 1.5% of the sample. Sequenced sample: blood. All receptors come from a young man in good health.

V and J are TRBV5-6 and TRBJ1-1; a possible D gene is TRBD1 (6 bases). V gave up 4 bases and J gave up 9 bases, with 19 bases separating them. The CDR3 has 14 residues. Germline assignment: CDR1 SGHDT and CDR2 YYEEEE. The CDR3 loop is CASSLDRWAGKAFF. The CDR3 DNA is TGTGCCAGCAGCCTAGACAGGTGGGCAGGTAAAGCTTTCTTT.

The chain is built from TRBV7-2 and TRBJ2-3, with D uncertain. Germline loops: CDR1 SGHTA, CDR2 FQGNSA. This CDR3 is built from 13 residues. V was trimmed by 2 bases and J by 4 bases, leaving 7 bases between them. Written as DNA, the CDR3 is TGTGCCAGCAGCTTATCGATTTCAGATACGCAGTATTTT. It codes for CASSLSISDTQYF.

The CDR3: CASSDSGGQGIYGYTF. CDR3 nucleotide sequence: TGTGCCAGCAGTGACTCCGGGGGGCAGGGCATCTATGGCTACACCTTC. V usage is TRBV6-4 and J usage is TRBJ1-2; D is perhaps TRBD1 (6 bases). Germline values: CDR1 MRHNA, CDR2 SNTAGT. V lost 0 bases to trimming and J lost 4 bases, with 15 bases between them. The CDR3 extends over 16 amino acids.

In this sample, this clone turned up a few times. The chain carries TRBV19 and TRBJ1-5; D might be TRBD1 (5 bases). Trimming cost V 2 bases and J 4 bases, with 12 bases left between them. The CDR3 length is 15 residues. Germline values: CDR1 LNHDA, CDR2 SQIVND (reference sequence). The CDR3 coding sequence is TGTGCCAGTAGTATACAGACGGGGACTAATCAGCCCCAGCATTTT. Its protein product is CASSIQTGTNQPQHF.

With regard to this clone: Other DNA sequences in this sample translate to the same CDR3. The chain joins TRBV4-1 to TRBJ1-2; tentative D call: TRBD1 (6 bases). Between the trimmed V and J ends, which lost 0 bases and 1 base, there was a span of 15 bases. CDR3 length: 17 residues. CDR1 and CDR2 (germline): MGHRA, YSYEKL. CDR3 residues: CASSQDLSQGINYGYTF. CDR3 sequence (DNA): TGCGCCAGCAGCCAAGATCTATCGCAGGGGATTAACTATGGCTACACCTTC.

V is TRBV4-1 and J is TRBJ2-2, with D possibly matching TRBD2 (5 bases). Germline lookup yields CDR1 MGHRA and CDR2 YSYEKL. V lost 4 bases and J lost 5, with 14 bases in between. The CDR3 is 15 residues long. CDR3 sequence (DNA): TGCGCCAGCAGCCTCCCGATTGGGAGTACCGGGGAGCTGTTTTTT. As protein: CASSLPIGSTGELFF.

V gene TRBV5-5 combines with J gene TRBJ2-3, with 7 bases aligning to TRBD1. The germline V gene has CDR1 SGHKS and CDR2 YYEKEE (reference sequence). There are 17 residues in the CDR3. J was trimmed by 6 bases and V by 5 bases; bases with no gene match: 18. The CDR3 bases are TGTGCCAGCAGAAAGCTTGCCCAGGGGGTTACCAGGGATACGCAGTATTTT. It encodes CASRKLAQGVTRDTQYF.

V and J are TRBV6-4 and TRBJ1-5; 7 bases map to TRBD1. Losses at the gene ends were 4 bases for V and 7 bases for J; bases not matched to a gene: 10. This CDR3 is built from 15 residues. Germline V gene lookup returns CDR1 MRHNA and CDR2 SNTAGT. The CDR3 is CASSVDRAQGQPQHF. CDR3 in DNA: TGTGCCAGCAGTGTAGACAGGGCTCAAGGCCAGCCCCAGCATTTT.

This sequence joins TRBV19 and TRBJ2-7, with D possibly TRBD1 on 5 matching bases. With 3 bases removed from V and 6 bases from J, the gap between germline ends came to 15 bases. The CDR3 has 14 amino acids. From germline, CDR1 is LNHDA and CDR2 SQIVND (reference sequence). CDR3 protein: CASSILPGQGEQYF. The CDR3 nucleotides are TGTGCCAGTAGTATCCTGCCAGGGCAAGGCGAGCAGTACTTC.

The chain links TRBV3-1 (or the pseudogene TRBV3-2) to TRBJ2-7; D possibly corresponds to TRBD1 (6 bases). V was shortened by 1 base and J by 2 bases, with 12 bases between the two germline ends. Germline V gene lookup returns CDR1 LGHDT and CDR2 YNNKEL (reference sequence). The CDR3 runs 15 residues. CDR3 residues: CASSQGPGDTYEQYF. As DNA, the CDR3 is TGTGCCAGCAGCCAAGGGCCCGGGGACACCTACGAGCAGTACTTC.

The chain joins TRBV30 to TRBJ1-4; TRBD1 is a possible D gene (6 bases). Trimming took 4 bases from V and 4 from J, leaving 13 bases between them. The CDR3 consists of 14 residues. In germline, CDR1 is GTSNPN, CDR2 SVGIG (reference sequence). This CDR3 reads CAWTPQGGNEKLFF. The CDR3 region has the DNA TGTGCCTGGACTCCACAGGGAGGTAATGAAAAACTGTTTTTT.

The chain is built from TRBV2 and TRBJ2-3; tentatively, D is TRBD1 (5 bases). V dropped 0 bases and J dropped 5 bases, with 9 bases sitting between them. The CDR3 is 14 residues long. CDR1 is SNHLY and CDR2 is FYNNEI in the germline V gene. CDR3 coding DNA: TGTGCCAGCAGTGAAGCGCTCAGGGTAGATACGCAGTATTTT. Translation: CASSEALRVDTQYF.

This sequence joins TRBV19 and TRBJ1-5, with D uncertain. The V gene lost 3 bases and the J gene lost 1 base, with 22 bases spanning the gap. The CDR3 sequence is 19 residues long. Germline values: CDR1 LNHDA, CDR2 SQIVND (reference sequence). The CDR3, as DNA: TGTGCCAGTAGTATTCATTCTCGAACGAACCTCCAGAGCAATCAGCCCCAGCATTTT. It is translated as CASSIHSRTNLQSNQPQHF.

The chain employs TRBV6-5 and TRBJ1-3, with 11 bases identical to TRBD1. Germline V gene sequence: CDR1 MNHEY, CDR2 SVGAGI. V lost 4 bases to trimming and J lost 0 bases; unmatched junction nucleotides: 2. The CDR3 has 16 residues. CDR3 amino acids: CASSWDRGISGNTIYF. CDR3 in DNA: TGTGCCAGCAGTTGGGACAGGGGGATCTCTGGAAACACCATATATTTT.

The CDR3 nucleotides are TGTGCCAGCAGTCGCCCAGGGGAGGTAAACGAGCAGTACTTC. Residues: CASSRPGEVNEQYF. The chain recombines TRBV28 with TRBJ2-7; either TRBD1 or TRBD2 may fit D (6 bases each). V gave up 5 bases and J gave up 5 bases, with 16 bases separating them. The CDR3 has 14 residues. Germline V gene lookup returns CDR1 MDHEN and CDR2 SYDVKM.

The CDR3 DNA is TGTGCCAGCAGCTTAGCGCAAGGGCAGGGGAACTATGGCTACACCTTC. This gives the protein CASSLAQGQGNYGYTF. The J gene is TRBJ1-2, the V gene TRBV7-9, with D perhaps matching TRBD1 (6 bases). Trimming removed 0 bases from V and 2 bases from J, with 13 bases in between. In germline, CDR1 is SEHNR, CDR2 FQNEAQ (reference sequence). This CDR3 comprises 16 residues.

This clone has only one observation. V gene TRBV10-3 combines with J gene TRBJ1-2; 8 nucleotides agree with TRBD1. From germline, CDR1 is ENHRY and CDR2 SYGVKD. Trimming took 0 bases from V and 8 from J; bases not matched to a gene: 20. This CDR3 comprises 19 residues. The CDR3 DNA reads as TGTGCCATCAGTGAGTCGATGGGACCTACACAGGGGGTTCGAGAGGGCTACACCTTC. Translation: CAISESMGPTQGVREGYTF.

The chain carries TRBV21-1 and TRBJ2-7. TRBV21-1 is tagged as a pseudogene. CDR3 length: 14 residues. DNA for the CDR3: TGTGCCCCCCCCGGAATGGTTTGGGGCTACGAGCAGTACTTC. This sequence encodes CAPPGMVWGYEQYF.

This clone was detected only once. The chain is built from TRBV6-8 and TRBJ1-4; D remains ambiguous. V lost 6 bases and J lost 3, with 20 bases in between. CDR3 length: 17 amino acids. Germline V CDR1 and CDR2: MNHGY, SAAAGT. CDR3 region: CASSHVANSRSNEKLFF. The DNA of the CDR3 is TGTGCCAGCAGCCACGTGGCCAACTCCCGGTCTAATGAAAAACTGTTTTTT.

The V call is TRBV5-6, the J call TRBJ2-7; TRBD1 or TRBD2 may be the D gene (5 bases each). The CDR3 has 14 amino acids. Germline CDR1 is SGHDT and CDR2 is YYEEEE. Trimming took 1 base from V and 3 from J, leaving 11 bases between them. CDR3 loop: CASSLYQGVYEQYF. As DNA, the CDR3 is TGTGCCAGCAGCTTGTATCAGGGAGTCTACGAGCAGTACTTC.